This note documents a single T cell receptor beta chain sequence. The CDR3 spans 12 residues. Germline-derived CDR1 and CDR2 are LNHDA and SQIVND (reference sequence). V was shortened by 11 bases and J by 2 bases, with 12 bases between the two germline ends. TCRdb's copy holds only in-frame clones and misses some; the assay was immunoSEQ multiplex PCR. The sample consists of some 150,000 clones, almost 85% of them appearing once. This entry is derived from a study of blood T cell repertoires in COVID-19. The sequence was obtained from a man between 50 and 59 years old with acute or convalescent COVID-19. The specimen sequenced was peripheral blood. The chain links TRBV19 to TRBJ1-2, with D maybe TRBD1 (6 bases). The DNA for the CDR3 is TGTGCCGGGGTGGACAGCAACTATGGCTACACCTTC. Translation: CAGVDSNYGYTF. Complete variable domain (other parts from reference TRBV19 and TRBJ1-2): DGGITQSPKYLFRKEGQNVTLSCEQNLNHDAMYWYRQDPGQGLRLIYYSQIVNDFQKGDIAEGYSVSREKKESFPLTVTSAQKNPTAFYLCAGVDSNYGYTFGSGTRLTVV.